One and the same sample provided the 22 T cell receptor beta chains below, sequenced in a study of patients and donors after allogeneic stem cell transplantation. TCRdb redid the calling of the RT-PCR reads with MiXCR, one entry per CDR3 protein. The sample consists of 200,000 to 250,000 distinct CDR3 sequences, over 30% of them appearing once. Sample: blood, either unsorted or a sorted T cell fraction (not recorded which). The receptor set was obtained from a human donor who was either an allogeneic HSCT recipient or a stem cell or donor lymphocyte infusion donor (not recorded which). It is not recorded whose cells these are; they may come from a transplant donor.

The chain has TRBV7-9 and TRBJ2-3, with 10 nucleotides matching TRBD2. With 2 bases clipped from V and 1 base from J, the junction kept 0 bases outside the gene matches. The CDR3 totals 15 residues. Germline V gives CDR1 SEHNR, CDR2 FQNEAQ (reference sequence). The CDR3 DNA reads as TGTGCCAGCAGCTTACTAGCGGGGGGCACAGATACGCAGTATTTT. This codes for CASSLLAGGTDTQYF. Full variable domain (remainder filled in from reference TRBV7-9 and TRBJ2-3): DTGVSQNPRHKITKRGQNVTFRCDPISEHNRLYWYRQTLGQGPEFLTYFQNEAQLEKSRLLSDRFSAERPKGSFSTLEIQRTEQGDSAMYLCASSLLAGGTDTQYFGPGTRLTVL.

The chain joins TRBV5-1 to TRBJ1-1, with D perhaps matching TRBD1 (6 bases). Trimming removed 0 bases from V and 4 bases from J, with 13 bases in between. Germline CDR1 SGHRS, CDR2 YFSETQ. The CDR3 consists of 15 residues. The CDR3 is CASSLGSRGSTEAFF. Written as DNA, the CDR3 is TGCGCCAGCAGCTTGGGCTCCAGGGGTAGCACTGAAGCTTTCTTT.

The chain carries TRBV28 and TRBJ2-3; D gene uncertain. Trimming removed 5 bases at V and 2 bases at J, with 14 bases between. The V gene's germline CDR1 is MDHEN and CDR2 SYDVKM. This CDR3 comprises 15 residues. The CDR3 region has the DNA TGTGCCAGCAGTCCTCGACCGGGCTACACAGATACGCAGTATTTT. Its translation is CASSPRPGYTDTQYF.

This clonotype occurred a few times. V gene TRBV19 combines with J gene TRBJ1-1; possible D gene TRBD1, 5 bases. The CDR3 consists of 13 residues. V was pared by 4 bases and J by 5 bases, with 11 bases between. Germline V gene lookup returns CDR1 LNHDA and CDR2 SQIVND (reference sequence). This chain's CDR3 is CASSTPGRTEAFF. The DNA for the CDR3 is TGTGCCAGTAGTACCCCAGGGAGGACTGAAGCTTTCTTT.

The V and J genes are TRBV29-1 and TRBJ1-3; D may be TRBD1 (5 bases). The CDR3 totals 14 residues. Germline CDR1 SQVTM, CDR2 ANQGSEA. V lost 0 bases and J lost 4, with 10 bases in between. CDR3 coding DNA: TGCAGCGTTGAAGATGGAAGGGACGGAAACACCATATATTTT. This translates into CSVEDGRDGNTIYF.

The chain links TRBV5-6 to TRBJ2-7; possible D gene TRBD1, 6 bases. The CDR3 length is 15 residues. Trimming shortened V by 0 bases and J by 5 bases, and 15 bases separated the two germline ends. Germline V gene sequence: CDR1 SGHDT, CDR2 YYEEEE. The CDR3 DNA sequence: TGTGCCAGCAGCTTGGGCAGGGGATTAGGCGACGAGCAGTACTTC. It specifies CASSLGRGLGDEQYF.

In its sample, this clonotype was seen many times. This chain links TRBV12-3 or TRBV12-4 with TRBJ1-2; D perhaps matches TRBD1 (6 bases). Trimming took 8 bases from V and 7 from J, leaving 17 bases between them. The CDR3 consists of 13 residues. The CDR3 protein is CASLVNPGAGYTF. CDR3 bases: TGTGCCAGCTTGGTCAATCCGGGGGCTGGCTACACCTTC.

The genes are TRBV6-5 and TRBJ2-1, with 8 bases lining up with TRBD2. The CDR3 totals 15 residues. J was trimmed by 2 bases and V by 2 bases; bases with no gene match: 2. CDR1 is MNHEY and CDR2 is SVGAGI in the germline V gene. The CDR3 sequence is CASSYDGGAYNEQFF. Here the CDR3 DNA reads TGTGCCAGCAGTTACGACGGGGGGGCCTACAATGAGCAGTTCTTC.

This clonotype came up a few times. The rearrangement links TRBV7-9 to TRBJ1-2, with a weak D call TRBD1 (6 bases). Trimming took off 4 bases at V and 7 bases at J, with 16 bases between the two ends. Germline CDR1 and CDR2: SEHNR and FQNEAQ (reference sequence). The CDR3 spans 14 residues. The CDR3 bases are TGTGCCAGCAGCTCGTCGTTGGGGGCTCTTGGCTACACCTTC. Amino acids: CASSSSLGALGYTF.

V is TRBV7-2 and J is TRBJ1-3; no reliable D call. Germline CDR1 and CDR2: SGHTA and FQGNSA. V shed 4 bases and J shed 0 bases, with 10 bases lying between them. CDR3 length: 15 amino acids. Here the CDR3 reads CASSSAVGSGNTIYF. CDR3 sequence (DNA): TGTGCCAGCAGCTCGGCCGTGGGCTCTGGAAACACCATATATTTT.

This chain links TRBV5-1 with TRBJ1-4, with D hard to call. The CDR3 sequence is 15 residues long. Trimming stripped 4 bases from V and 0 bases from J, with 10 bases between. In germline, CDR1 is SGHRS, CDR2 YFSETQ. The CDR3 is CASSRHNPTNEKLFF. CDR3 bases: TGCGCCAGCAGCCGACACAACCCAACTAATGAAAAACTGTTTTTT.

The J gene is TRBJ1-6, the V gene TRBV6-5; D is ambiguous. The CDR3 runs 16 residues. Trimming stripped 0 bases from V and 2 bases from J, with 8 bases between. Germline V gene sequence: CDR1 MNHEY, CDR2 SVGAGI. CDR3 in amino acids: CASSYSSNAYNSPLHF. The DNA of the CDR3 is TGTGCCAGCAGTTACTCCAGCAACGCCTATAATTCACCCCTCCACTTT.

About this clonotype: Mismatch with germline at one junction end may stem from a read error. V usage is TRBV25-1 and J usage is TRBJ1-1, with D unresolved. This CDR3 is built from 14 residues. From germline, CDR1 is MGHDK and CDR2 SYGVNS. This CDR3 reads CASSETTVNTEAFF. The CDR3 region has the DNA TGTGCCAGCAGTGAAACGACGGTGAATACTGAAGCTTTCTTT.

V is TRBV12-3 or TRBV12-4 and J is TRBJ1-6, with D possibly being TRBD1 (5 bases). There are 13 residues in the CDR3. Trimming took 4 bases from V and 9 from J, leaving 10 bases between them. CDR3 nucleotide sequence: TGTGCCAGCAGTTCCGGGGCGGGTTCACCCCTCCACTTT. Amino acid sequence: CASSSGAGSPLHF.

This rearrangement joins TRBV9 to TRBJ1-1; D not certain. Trimming removed 0 bases from V and 3 bases from J, with 18 bases in between. Germline assignment: CDR1 SGDLS and CDR2 YYNGEE. This CDR3 is built from 17 residues. Written as DNA, the CDR3 is TGTGCCAGCAGCGTAGAGAGGCCTAGCCATCGGGACACTGAAGCTTTCTTT. Its protein is CASSVERPSHRDTEAFF.

This chain links TRBV4-2 with TRBJ2-1; 10 bases fit TRBD2. Germline assignment: CDR1 LGHNA and CDR2 YNFKEQ. With 0 bases clipped from V and 4 bases from J, the junction kept 3 bases outside the gene matches. The CDR3 spans 16 residues. The CDR3 sequence: CASSQDGLAEYNEQFF. The CDR3 bases are TGTGCCAGCAGCCAAGATGGACTAGCGGAGTACAATGAGCAGTTCTTC.

The V call is TRBV12-3 or TRBV12-4, the J call TRBJ1-2; D remains ambiguous. The length of the CDR3 is 16 residues. V was cut by 3 bases and J by 0 bases, with 14 bases left in between. DNA for the CDR3: TGTGCCAGCAGTTTTCGGAGATTCACAACTAACTATGGCTACACCTTC. Amino acid sequence: CASSFRRFTTNYGYTF.

J is TRBJ1-2 and V is TRBV5-6; D is perhaps TRBD1 (5 bases). Deletions cut 0 bases from V and 3 bases from J, with 12 bases between. CDR3 length equals 15 residues. Germline values: CDR1 SGHDT, CDR2 YYEEEE. The CDR3 here is CASSLAGGTYYGYTF. The CDR3 DNA is TGTGCCAGCAGCTTGGCCGGGGGGACTTACTATGGCTACACCTTC.

This clonotype was detected a few times. The J gene is TRBJ2-3, the V gene TRBV12-3 or TRBV12-4; D possibly corresponds to TRBD1 (6 bases). With 6 bases removed from V and 3 bases from J, the gap between germline ends came to 13 bases. There are 14 residues in the CDR3. The CDR3 DNA reads TGTGCCAGCAGCTTGGACAGACGTACAGATACGCAGTATTTT. Amino acid sequence: CASSLDRRTDTQYF.

This chain's CDR3 is CASSLNFRSGGSYEQYF. Written as DNA, the CDR3 is TGCGCCAGCAGCTTAAATTTCAGAAGCGGCGGCTCCTACGAGCAGTACTTC. The rearrangement joins TRBV5-1 to TRBJ2-7; tentative D call: TRBD2 (5 bases). Germline V CDR1 and CDR2: SGHRS, YFSETQ. The CDR3 runs to 17 residues. V lost 2 bases and J lost 0, with 18 bases in between.

The rearrangement links TRBV12-3 or TRBV12-4 to TRBJ1-4; TRBD1 agrees at 11 bases. V lost 5 bases, J lost 4 bases, and 3 bases stayed unmatched. The CDR3 runs 15 residues. The CDR3 protein is CASSTGTGGNEKLFF. As DNA, the CDR3 is TGTGCCAGCAGTACCGGGACAGGGGGTAATGAAAAACTGTTTTTT.

This clonotype has just a few counts. The chain employs TRBV5-4 and TRBJ2-5; D unresolved. CDR3 length: 14 residues. V lost 4 bases and J lost 0, with 10 bases in between. The germline V gene encodes CDR1 SGHNT and CDR2 YYREEE (reference sequence). The CDR3 protein is CASSLTGYQETQYF. CDR3 DNA: TGTGCCAGCAGCCTGACTGGGTACCAAGAGACCCAGTACTTC.